This entry lists 7 T cell receptor beta chains sequenced from one sample in a study of T cells in Graves' hyperthyroidism and ophthalmopathy. TCR beta CDR3 regions were amplified from RNA transcripts. Carried out on the TCR CDR3, a first-round RT-PCR used the HTBI primer set. TCRdb re-derived calls from the multiplex PCR reads in MiXCR, one entry per CDR3 protein. Of a few hundred thousand distinct CDR3 sequences in the sample, around a fifth were seen once. Sequencing was performed on blood. These receptors were obtained from a woman in her seventies with Graves' ophthalmopathy.

Here the CDR3 reads CASSATHRDRPQHF. The CDR3 DNA follows: TGTGCCAGCAGTGCCACCCACAGGGATCGGCCCCAGCATTTT. The chain employs TRBV6-1 and TRBJ1-5; the D gene is possibly TRBD1 (6 bases). CDR1 and CDR2 (germline): MNHNS, SASEGT. Trimming pared 4 bases from V and 9 bases from J, leaving 16 bases between. The CDR3 spans 14 residues.

This clonotype appeared many times. The chain joins TRBV9 to TRBJ2-2, with 9 bases lining up with TRBD2. CDR1 is SGDLS, CDR2 YYNGEE, per germline. The CDR3 consists of 15 residues. Trimming at V came to 5 bases and at J to 0 bases, leaving 2 bases not matched to a gene. CDR3 in amino acids: CASSPSGANTGELFF. The CDR3 DNA reads TGTGCCAGCAGTCCTAGCGGGGCGAACACCGGGGAGCTGTTTTTT.

The V and J genes are TRBV7-8 and TRBJ1-5, with TRBD1 as a possible D gene (5 bases). Germline assignment: CDR1 SGHVS and CDR2 FQNEAQ. V was shortened by 10 bases and J by 4 bases, with 14 bases between the two germline ends. The CDR3 loop spans 13 amino acids. The CDR3 spells CATGRDGNQPQHF. The CDR3 DNA follows: TGTGCCACGGGCCGGGACGGGAATCAGCCCCAGCATTTT.

This clonotype occurred a few times. The J gene is TRBJ1-6, the V gene TRBV30; TRBD1 aligns across 7 bases. The germline V gene encodes CDR1 GTSNPN and CDR2 SVGIG (reference sequence). The CDR3 is 14 amino acids. With 3 bases clipped from V and 7 bases from J, the junction kept 6 bases outside the gene matches. The CDR3 region has the DNA TGTGCCTGGAGACAACAGGGGCACAATTCACCCCTCCACTTT. It specifies CAWRQQGHNSPLHF. Filled out from reference TRBV30 and TRBJ1-6, the complete variable domain reads SQTIHQWPATLVQPVGSPLSLECTVEGTSNPNLYWYRQAAGRGLQLLFYSVGIGQISSEVPQNLSASRPQDRQFILSSKKLLLSDSGFYLCAWRQQGHNSPLHFGNGTRLTVT.

The chain recombines TRBV7-3 with TRBJ2-5; TRBD2 agrees at 11 bases. After removal of 1 base from V and 0 bases from J, the junction contained 16 bases not matched to a gene. The CDR3 length is 21 residues. Germline V gives CDR1 SGHTA, CDR2 FQGTGA. CDR3 in DNA: TGTGCCAGCAGCTTAAGCCCCTTGGGCCTCTCTAGCGGGAGGTACCAAGAGACCCAGTACTTC. Its protein is CASSLSPLGLSSGRYQETQYF.

This clonotype was detected many times. The rearrangement links TRBV20-1 to TRBJ1-6; the match to TRBD1 covers 10 bases. Germline CDR1 DFQATT, CDR2 SNEGSKA (reference sequence). This CDR3 contains 16 residues. The junction had 8 bases not matched to a gene; V was cut back by 3 bases and J by 6 bases. The chain's CDR3 is CSASVTRDRGNSPLHF. The CDR3 DNA follows: TGCAGTGCTAGTGTAACCCGGGACAGGGGTAATTCACCCCTCCACTTT.

The chain uses TRBV30 and TRBJ2-7; 7 bases map to TRBD2. The germline CDR1 and CDR2 sequences are GTSNPN and SVGIG (reference sequence). The V and J ends lost 2 bases and 3 bases, in that order; junction bases with no gene match: 4. The CDR3 has 13 amino acids. In DNA, the CDR3 is TGTGCCTGGAGTCGGGGGGAAATCTACGAGCAGTACTTC. It translates to CAWSRGEIYEQYF.